The next 6 T cell receptor beta chains were all read from a single sample in a study of cytomegalovirus exposure and HLA in healthy donors. Primers included in the PCR were 60 Vbeta and 13 Jbeta primers. Profiled with immunoSEQ multiplex PCR; TCRdb holds only in-frame clones, not every one. Here the sample spans over 110,000 clones, approximately 83% being singletons. The sequenced sample consisted of PBMCs. These receptors were collected from a male donor in good health and CMV-seronegative.

This clone has a single count. J is TRBJ1-2 and V is TRBV6-1; D remains unclear. This CDR3 has 15 residues. The V end lost 3 bases, the J end lost 4 bases, and 15 bases lay between the germline ends. Germline V CDR1 and CDR2: MNHNS, SASEGT. The CDR3 region has the DNA TGTGCCAGCAGTGATGACGGGGATGGTGGCTATGGCTACACCTTC. Translating gives CASSDDGDGGYGYTF.

The chain links TRBV5-8 to TRBJ2-3, with 7 bases matching TRBD1. Per germline, CDR1 SGHTS and CDR2 YDEGEE. CDR3 length equals 16 residues. Trimming took 8 bases from V and 2 from J; bases not matched to a gene: 14. CDR3 sequence reads: CASGTGNRGVTDTQYF. Here the CDR3 DNA reads TGTGCCAGTGGAACTGGGAACAGGGGCGTCACAGATACGCAGTATTTT.

The V and J genes are TRBV7-9 and TRBJ1-1; D ambiguous. The germline V gene has CDR1 SEHNR and CDR2 FQNEAQ (reference sequence). This CDR3 comprises 13 residues. Trimming stripped 0 bases from V and 6 bases from J, with 8 bases between. The CDR3 nucleotides are TGTGCCAGCAGCTTAGCTTCCAGCGCTGAAGCTTTCTTT. This codes for CASSLASSAEAFF.

V and J are TRBV30 and TRBJ2-3; weak D call: TRBD2 (6 bases). Per germline, CDR1 GTSNPN and CDR2 SVGIG (reference sequence). The CDR3 is made up of 13 amino acids. Trimming cost V 3 bases and J 1 base, with 8 bases left between them. The CDR3 DNA follows: TGTGCCTGGAGCGGGAGCGGCACAGATACGCAGTATTTT. Residues: CAWSGSGTDTQYF. The whole variable domain, remainder taken from reference TRBV30 and TRBJ2-3, is SQTIHQWPATLVQPVGSPLSLECTVEGTSNPNLYWYRQAAGRGLQLLFYSVGIGQISSEVPQNLSASRPQDRQFILSSKKLLLSDSGFYLCAWSGSGTDTQYFGPGTRLTVL.

The J gene is TRBJ2-7, the V gene TRBV7-2, with 8 bases identical to TRBD2. Germline trimming cut 5 bases from V and 5 bases from J; bases unmatched to any gene: 11. CDR1 and CDR2 from the germline V gene are SGHTA and FQGNSA. This CDR3 is 15 amino acids long. This CDR3 is CASSRDGGRIDEQYF. The CDR3 coding sequence is TGTGCCAGCAGCCGAGATGGCGGGAGGATTGACGAGCAGTACTTC.

This clone has only one observation. The rearrangement links TRBV7-9 to TRBJ2-5; D is unclear. The end of the DNA aligns better with TRBJ2-7, so the J call may be wrong. CDR3 length: 14 residues. Germline-derived CDR1 and CDR2 are SEHNR and FQNEAQ (reference sequence). This CDR3 reads CASSPADMTYEQYF. DNA for the CDR3: TGTGCCAGCAGTCCCGCAGACATGACCTACGAGCAGTACTTC.